This TCR beta chain originates from a study of T-cell reconstitution after alpha-beta-depleted transplantation in children. To note about this clonotype: Its antigen remains unidentified.

Molecular barcoding with unique molecular identifiers was used for the TCRbeta library. TCRdb fed the PCR reads into MiXCR, producing one record per CDR3 protein. The sample has over 150,000 distinct CDR3 sequences; roughly 7.1% are singletons. This CDR3 comprises 14 residues. V shed 10 bases and J 4 bases; nucleotides not matched to a gene: 10. The V gene's germline CDR1 is MDHEN and CDR2 SYDVKM. General study findings and limits: Reportedly, alpha-beta T cells present about two months post-transplant originated from several hundred expanded clones of graft origin. Some patients owed their high day-60 TCRbeta diversity to surviving recipient T cells and thymic progenitors. T cells produced anew were the main source of T-cell counts and diversity one year after transplant.

The sample here was PBMCs, taken before TCRalphabeta/CD19-depleted stem cell transplant. The rearrangement links TRBV28 to TRBJ2-5, with 9 nucleotides matching TRBD1. This TCR derives from a boy between 2 and 10 years old with acute lymphoblastic leukemia, due to receive a stem cell transplant. CDR3 residues: CATTGTGRGETQYF. The CDR3 DNA reads TGTGCCACAACCGGGACAGGGAGGGGAGAGACCCAGTACTTC.